This entry lists 8 T cell receptor beta chains sequenced from one sample in a study of CD8 T cells in Susac syndrome. Random hexamers served to reverse transcribe roughly 0.5 to 1 ug RNA. TCRdb used MiXCR to reprocess the immunoSEQ multiplex PCR reads, holding one entry per CDR3 protein. The sample yields about 66,000 distinct CDR3 sequences, roughly 94% seen once. The sequencing sample was made of CD8+ T cells from PBMCs. The receptors were gathered from a human donor with multiple sclerosis.

CDR3 nucleotides: TGTGCCAGCAGTTACTCCGCCCGAGAGACCCAGTACTTC. Its translation is CASSYSARETQYF. The rearrangement links TRBV6-5 to TRBJ2-5; D gene uncertain. Between the trimmed V and J ends, which lost 0 bases and 4 bases, there was a span of 6 bases. In germline, CDR1 is MNHEY, CDR2 SVGAGI. This CDR3 region has 13 residues.

The chain joins TRBV5-4 to TRBJ2-2, with D possibly TRBD2 on 5 matching bases. Trimming shortened V by 2 bases and J by 6 bases, and 11 bases separated the two germline ends. The germline gives CDR1 SGHNT, CDR2 YYREEE (reference sequence). The CDR3 sequence is 14 residues long. The CDR3 coding sequence is TGTGCCAGCAGCTTTCCGATCGGGGCCGGGGAGCTGTTTTTT. Its translation is CASSFPIGAGELFF.

V gene TRBV20-1 combines with J gene TRBJ1-5, with no clear D. Germline lookup yields CDR1 DFQATT and CDR2 SNEGSKA (reference sequence). V was trimmed by 3 bases and J by 4 bases, leaving 7 bases between them. The CDR3 totals 12 residues. The CDR3 loop reads CSASIENQPQHF. The CDR3 DNA sequence: TGCAGTGCTAGTATTGAGAATCAGCCCCAGCATTTT.

This chain joins TRBV3-1 and TRBJ2-7; no reliable D call. V lost 8 bases to trimming and J lost 0 bases, with 11 bases between them. There are 13 residues in the CDR3. Germline V lookup: CDR1 LGHDT, CDR2 YNNKEL (reference sequence). The CDR3 is CASGRASSYEQYF. CDR3 nucleotides: TGTGCCAGCGGCCGGGCCAGCTCCTACGAGCAGTACTTC.

The chain carries TRBV7-9 and TRBJ1-5; no reliable D call. V was clipped by 4 bases and J by 1 base, with 14 bases between them. The CDR3 spans 16 residues. The germline gives CDR1 SEHNR, CDR2 FQNEAQ (reference sequence). This chain's CDR3 is CASSYSFPDSNQPQHF. The CDR3 bases are TGTGCCAGCAGCTACTCTTTTCCCGACAGCAATCAGCCCCAGCATTTT.

The chain employs TRBV4-2 and TRBJ2-7; the match to TRBD2 covers 7 bases. This CDR3 has 14 amino acids. V trimming: 4 bases; J trimming: 5 bases; junction bases outside the gene matches: 8. Germline V gene lookup returns CDR1 LGHNA and CDR2 YNFKEQ. In DNA form, the CDR3 reads TGTGCCAGCAGCCTTGGGCTTGGGGGGGACGAGCAGTACTTC. The encoded protein is CASSLGLGGDEQYF.

The CDR3 region has the DNA TGTGCCAGCAGTTACCCCCACCCCGGGGCCGCAGAGGCAGATACGCAGTATTTT. This sequence encodes CASSYPHPGAAEADTQYF. The chain links TRBV6-2 or TRBV6-3 to TRBJ2-3, with D perhaps given as TRBD1 or TRBD2 (5 bases each). CDR3 length equals 18 residues. V was cut by 2 bases and J by 4 bases, with 22 bases left in between. Germline-derived CDR1 and CDR2 are MNHEY and SVGEGT.

V usage is TRBV20-1 and J usage is TRBJ1-4; maybe TRBD1 (6 bases). V was pared by 6 bases and J by 0 bases, with 17 bases between. Germline lookup yields CDR1 DFQATT and CDR2 SNEGSKA (reference sequence). The CDR3 has 16 amino acids. The CDR3 DNA is TGCAGTGCCCCAGAGGGGGAGGCGGCAACTAATGAAAAACTGTTTTTT. It translates to CSAPEGEAATNEKLFF.